One sample yielded the 29 T cell receptor beta chains listed below, sequenced in a study of cytomegalovirus exposure and HLA in healthy donors. Use of 60 Vbeta and 13 Jbeta primers characterized the PCR. The protocol was immunoSEQ multiplex PCR, while the TCRdb copy is restricted to in-frame clones and leaves out a portion. The data contain 65,000 or so clones, 62% of them singletons. The sequencing sample was made of PBMCs. Receptors originate from a man younger than 45 in good health and CMV-seronegative.

The chain has TRBV5-6 and TRBJ1-6; 10 bases are a match to TRBD1. The CDR3 extends over 16 amino acids. The V and J ends lost 6 bases and 4 bases, in that order; junction bases with no gene match: 7. CDR1 and CDR2 from the germline V gene are SGHDT and YYEEEE. CDR3 sequence (DNA): TGTGCCAGCAACCGGGACAGGGGTGGATATAATTCACCCCTCCACTTT. As protein: CASNRDRGGYNSPLHF.

The chain employs TRBV6-6 and TRBJ2-7; D might be TRBD1 (5 bases). The length of the CDR3 is 13 residues. Trimming took 4 bases from V and 2 from J, leaving 9 bases between them. CDR1 and CDR2 from the germline V gene are MNHNY and SVGAGI (reference sequence). CDR3 sequence reads: CASSLGVAYEQYF. The CDR3 nucleotides are TGTGCCAGCAGTTTAGGGGTAGCCTACGAGCAGTACTTC.

The chain is built from TRBV14 and TRBJ2-7; TRBD2 aligns across 13 bases. Trimming at V came to 4 bases and at J to 3 bases, leaving 9 bases not matched to a gene. This CDR3 comprises 17 residues. Germline CDR1 is SGHDN and CDR2 is FVKESK. In DNA form, the CDR3 reads TGTGCCAGCAGCCCAACTAGCGGGGGGGCCAGTTTCTACGAGCAGTACTTC. This gives the protein CASSPTSGGASFYEQYF.

The chain links TRBV13 to TRBJ2-5, with D unresolved. Germline CDR1 PRHDT, CDR2 FYEKMQ (reference sequence). V shed 4 bases and J shed 6 bases, with 9 bases lying between them. CDR3 size: 12 residues. CDR3 residues: CASSSGPQTQYF. In nucleotides, the CDR3 is TGTGCCAGCAGCTCTGGGCCCCAGACCCAGTACTTC. Using reference TRBV13 and TRBJ2-5 for the parts outside the CDR3, the full variable domain is AAGVIQSPRHLIKEKRETATLKCYPIPRHDTVYWYQQGPGQDPQFLISFYEKMQSDKGSIPDRFSAQQFSDYHSELNMSSLELGDSALYFCASSSGPQTQYFGPGTRLLVL.

The rearrangement joins TRBV28 to TRBJ2-1, with a possible D match to TRBD2 (6 bases). The CDR3 has 14 residues. With 4 bases removed from V and 5 bases from J, the gap between germline ends came to 12 bases. Germline CDR1 is MDHEN and CDR2 is SYDVKM. As DNA, the CDR3 is TGTGCCAGCAGTTCGGGGGAGGAGCACAATGAGCAGTTCTTC. Amino acids: CASSSGEEHNEQFF.

The rearrangement uses TRBV5-1 and TRBJ2-3, with D maybe TRBD2 (5 bases). Trimming left V 4 bases short and J 6 bases short, with 21 bases between. Germline V gene data show CDR1 as SGHRS and CDR2 as YFSETQ. CDR3 length: 16 residues. The CDR3 DNA sequence: TGCGCCAGCAGCCCCGAGGGAGCTCTCCCGCCGGATACGCAGTATTTT. Its protein product is CASSPEGALPPDTQYF. Full variable domain (missing parts from reference TRBV5-1 and TRBJ2-3): KAGVTQTPRYLIKTRGQQVTLSCSPISGHRSVSWYQQTPGQGLQFLFEYFSETQRNKGNFPGRFSGRQFSNSRSEMNVSTLELGDSALYLCASSPEGALPPDTQYFGPGTRLTVL.

This chain links TRBV9 with TRBJ2-7; D is perhaps TRBD1 (5 bases). The CDR3 covers 13 residues. Trimming pared 3 bases from V and 1 base from J, leaving 8 bases between. Germline CDR1 is SGDLS and CDR2 is YYNGEE. The CDR3 nucleotides are TGTGCCAGCAGCGCCGACAGTTCCTACGAGCAGTACTTC. This translates into CASSADSSYEQYF.

V is TRBV7-2 and J is TRBJ1-3; D is uncertain. The V end was cut by 3 bases, the J end by 4 bases, with 10 bases between. The CDR3 covers 14 residues. From germline, CDR1 is SGHTA and CDR2 FQGNSA. CDR3: CASSFLPEGNTIYF. CDR3 nucleotide sequence: TGTGCCAGCAGCTTTCTCCCGGAGGGAAACACCATATATTTT.

The chain joins TRBV2 to TRBJ2-3, with 8 bases aligning to TRBD2. This CDR3 region has 15 residues. J lost 2 bases, V lost 4 bases, and 5 bases had no gene match. Germline V lookup: CDR1 SNHLY, CDR2 FYNNEI. The CDR3 region has the DNA TGTGCCAGCAGTGGGGCGGGGGGCCCCACAGATACGCAGTATTTT. Encoded protein: CASSGAGGPTDTQYF.

This clone has only a few counts. The V call is TRBV7-8, the J call TRBJ2-1; TRBD2 matches 10 bases. Germline CDR1 reads SGHVS; CDR2 reads FQNEAQ. CDR3 length: 15 residues. J lost 5 bases, V lost 3 bases, and 4 bases had no gene match. The CDR3 sequence: CASSLLAGANNEQFF. Here the CDR3 DNA reads TGTGCCAGCAGCTTGCTAGCGGGGGCAAACAATGAGCAGTTCTTC.

The chain has TRBV7-9 and TRBJ2-5; TRBD1 matches at 8 bases. Germline CDR1 SEHNR, CDR2 FQNEAQ (reference sequence). The CDR3 runs 15 residues. V trimming: 3 bases; J trimming: 5 bases; junction bases outside the gene matches: 8. CDR3: CASSFDRGNSETQYF. As DNA, the CDR3 is TGTGCCAGCAGCTTTGACAGGGGAAACAGCGAGACCCAGTACTTC.

V and J are TRBV2 and TRBJ1-5; 7 bases are a match to TRBD1. Per germline, CDR1 SNHLY and CDR2 FYNNEI. V lost 4 bases to trimming and J lost 2 bases; unmatched junction nucleotides: 2. This CDR3 has 14 amino acids. The CDR3 region has the DNA TGTGCCAGCAGTGGGACAGGCGGCAATCAGCCCCAGCATTTT. It translates to CASSGTGGNQPQHF.

The sample holds a few counts of this clone. The chain uses TRBV15 and TRBJ2-7, with D tentatively TRBD1 (5 bases). The germline V gene has CDR1 LNHNV and CDR2 YYDKDF (reference sequence). The CDR3 runs 14 residues. Trimming removed 1 base from V and 3 bases from J, with 10 bases in between. The CDR3 sequence: CATSRGGGYYEQYF. The CDR3 DNA follows: TGTGCCACCAGCAGAGGGGGCGGATACTACGAGCAGTACTTC. The variable domain in full, completed from reference TRBV15 and TRBJ2-7, reads DAMVIQNPRYQVTQFGKPVTLSCSQTLNHNVMYWYQQKSSQAPKLLFHYYDKDFNNEADTPDNFQSRRPNTSFCFLDIRSPGLGDTAMYLCATSRGGGYYEQYFGPGTRLTVT.

In DNA, the CDR3 is TGTGCCAGCAGCTTACCGGGACTAGCGGGGCCCCCCGAGACCCAGTACTTC. It is translated as CASSLPGLAGPPETQYF. The V gene is TRBV7-9, the J gene TRBJ2-5, with 13 positions matching TRBD2. CDR3 size: 17 residues. Germline values: CDR1 SEHNR, CDR2 FQNEAQ (reference sequence). The J segment lost 5 bases and the V segment lost 2 bases, leaving 8 bases of the junction unmatched.

This clone was recorded only once. The chain couples TRBV5-1 to TRBJ2-5; D is perhaps TRBD2 (6 bases). Germline CDR1 reads SGHRS; CDR2 reads YFSETQ. With 0 bases removed from V and 5 bases from J, the gap between germline ends came to 14 bases. This CDR3 region has 15 residues. The CDR3 DNA follows: TGCGCCAGCAGCTTGGCCGGCGGGGAGGACGAGACCCAGTACTTC. Translation: CASSLAGGEDETQYF. The full variable domain, completed using reference TRBV5-1 and TRBJ2-5, is KAGVTQTPRYLIKTRGQQVTLSCSPISGHRSVSWYQQTPGQGLQFLFEYFSETQRNKGNFPGRFSGRQFSNSRSEMNVSTLELGDSALYLCASSLAGGEDETQYFGPGTRLLVL.

This clone was counted a few times. This rearrangement joins TRBV21-1 to TRBJ1-3. TRBV21-1 is termed a pseudogene. This CDR3 region has 15 residues. CDR3 DNA: TGTGCCAGCAGCGGCCGGATCCCGGGTGGAAACACCATATATTTT. Translation: CASSGRIPGGNTIYF.

The genes are TRBV7-6 and TRBJ2-7, with D maybe TRBD2 (5 bases). The length of the CDR3 is 15 residues. V shed 5 bases and J shed 2 bases, with 16 bases lying between them. Germline V gene sequence: CDR1 SGHVS, CDR2 FNYEAQ. The DNA of the CDR3 is TGTGCCAGCAGCCTGGGCCCGGGGTCCACCTACGAGCAGTACTTC. This translates into CASSLGPGSTYEQYF.

The chain is built from TRBV7-8 and TRBJ2-1; 11 nucleotides match TRBD2. Trimming at V came to 3 bases and at J to 8 bases, leaving 12 bases not matched to a gene. The CDR3 covers 17 residues. The germline gives CDR1 SGHVS, CDR2 FQNEAQ. The CDR3 is CASSFTSGGSSIHEQFF. CDR3 bases: TGTGCCAGCAGCTTTACTAGCGGGGGCTCTTCCATCCATGAGCAGTTCTTC. Looking up the rest from reference TRBV7-8 and TRBJ2-1 gives the full variable domain: GAGVSQSPRYKVAKRGQDVALRCDPISGHVSLFWYQQALGQGPEFLTYFQNEAQLDKSGLPSDRFFAERPEGSVSTLKIQRTQQEDSAVYLCASSFTSGGSSIHEQFFGPGTRLTVL.

The rearrangement links TRBV5-1 to TRBJ2-5, with a possible D match to TRBD2 (6 bases). Germline values: CDR1 SGHRS, CDR2 YFSETQ. The V end lost 1 base, the J end lost 3 bases, and 13 bases lay between the germline ends. The length of the CDR3 is 15 residues. This CDR3 reads CASSLSGRKKETQYF. The CDR3 nucleotides read TGCGCCAGCAGCTTGTCAGGGAGGAAAAAAGAGACCCAGTACTTC. The whole variable domain, filled in from reference TRBV5-1 and TRBJ2-5, reads KAGVTQTPRYLIKTRGQQVTLSCSPISGHRSVSWYQQTPGQGLQFLFEYFSETQRNKGNFPGRFSGRQFSNSRSEMNVSTLELGDSALYLCASSLSGRKKETQYFGPGTRLLVL.

The chain has TRBV30 and TRBJ2-1, with 9 nucleotides matching TRBD1. The CDR3 sequence is 15 residues long. The germline V gene has CDR1 GTSNPN and CDR2 SVGIG (reference sequence). The ends lost 3 bases at V and 5 bases at J; junction bases unmatched: 8. CDR3 loop: CAWSTQGTGHNEQFF. The CDR3, as DNA: TGTGCCTGGAGCACTCAGGGGACAGGGCACAATGAGCAGTTCTTC.

The rearrangement joins TRBV9 to TRBJ2-5, with TRBD2 identical over 11 bases. The CDR3 extends over 15 amino acids. Germline CDR1 SGDLS, CDR2 YYNGEE. V dropped 4 bases and J dropped 5; count of bases not matched to a gene: 7. The CDR3 sequence: CASSTRLAGLETQYF. The DNA for the CDR3 is TGTGCCAGCAGCACCCGACTAGCGGGGTTGGAGACCCAGTACTTC.

This clone has more than one count but fewer than ten. This chain uses TRBV7-9 with TRBJ2-5; TRBD2 matches at 10 bases. This CDR3 is 16 amino acids long. Germline CDR1 and CDR2: SEHNR and FQNEAQ (reference sequence). With 6 bases clipped from V and 5 bases from J, the junction kept 12 bases outside the gene matches. This chain's CDR3 is CASRIGAGGPWETQYF. CDR3 nucleotide sequence: TGTGCCAGCAGGATTGGAGCGGGGGGGCCGTGGGAGACCCAGTACTTC.

This chain connects TRBV27 to TRBJ1-2; 8 bases map to TRBD1. Germline-derived CDR1 and CDR2 are MNHEY and SMNVEV (reference sequence). With 4 bases clipped from V and 7 bases from J, the junction kept 5 bases outside the gene matches. CDR3 length: 13 residues. The DNA for the CDR3 is TGTGCCAGCAGTTATGGACAGGGTTTTGGCTACACCTTC. Residues: CASSYGQGFGYTF.

This sequence joins TRBV7-9 and TRBJ1-4; tentatively, D is TRBD1 (5 bases). V shed 8 bases and J shed 10 bases, with 17 bases lying between them. Germline CDR1 reads SEHNR; CDR2 reads FQNEAQ (reference sequence). The CDR3 spans 13 residues. For the CDR3, the DNA is TGTGCCAGCGGCGGGGCCCGAAGGGGAAAACTGTTTTTT. Translation: CASGGARRGKLFF.

The chain has TRBV9 and TRBJ2-5; 11 positions match TRBD2. The CDR3 runs to 18 residues. Germline V lookup: CDR1 SGDLS, CDR2 YYNGEE. Losses at the gene ends were 0 bases for V and 1 base for J; bases not matched to a gene: 8. CDR3 sequence (DNA): TGTGCCAGCAGCGTAGTCGGGACTAGCGGAACAACCCAAGAGACCCAGTACTTC. Translated, it gives CASSVVGTSGTTQETQYF.

The chain has TRBV7-9 and TRBJ1-1; weak D call: TRBD1 (5 bases). The CDR3 is 13 amino acids. CDR1 and CDR2 (germline): SEHNR, FQNEAQ (reference sequence). The V and J ends lost 5 bases and 1 base respectively, with 8 bases between them. CDR3 loop: CASSQQGNTEAFF. The CDR3 nucleotides are TGTGCCAGCAGCCAGCAGGGGAACACTGAAGCTTTCTTT.

As concerns this clone: Germline is not matched at one junction end, which may reflect a read error. J is TRBJ1-3 and V is TRBV5-6; D is ambiguous. The CDR3 totals 10 residues. Germline CDR1 is SGHDT and CDR2 is YYEEEE. The CDR3 nucleotides are TGTGCCAGCAGCCGGGAGCCCTGGGTCTTT. Protein sequence: CASSREPWVF.

The chain's CDR3 is CSVDPGTRYTDTQYF. The CDR3 DNA is TGCAGCGTTGATCCCGGGACACGTTACACAGATACGCAGTATTTT. The chain employs TRBV29-1 and TRBJ2-3, with D possibly TRBD1 on 6 matching bases. This CDR3 has 15 amino acids. Germline V gives CDR1 SQVTM, CDR2 ANQGSEA. V was shortened by 3 bases and J by 2 bases, with 15 bases between the two germline ends.

The chain combines TRBV9 with TRBJ1-6; 9 positions match TRBD1. The CDR3 has 17 amino acids. Germline V gives CDR1 SGDLS, CDR2 YYNGEE. The V gene end was trimmed by 3 bases and the J gene end by 7 bases; junction bases not matched to a gene: 11. CDR3 DNA: TGTGCCAGCAGCGACTCGGAATGGACAGGGGACAATTCACCCCTCCACTTT. As protein: CASSDSEWTGDNSPLHF.